This T cell receptor (beta chain) was observed in a study of blood T cell repertoires in COVID-19. Study overall: Acute and convalescent COVID-19 specimens originated in the United States, Italy and Spain. From T cells, B-cell-depleted T cells, or PBMCs came the material, which was cDNA or gDNA.

The protocol was immunoSEQ multiplex PCR, while the TCRdb copy is restricted to in-frame clones and leaves out a portion. The repertoire holds about 490,000 clones, around 85% seen once, with approximately 2.9% in the top ten. This clone was observed once. The sequence derives from a human donor in a cohort sampled during active COVID-19. Sequenced material: peripheral blood.

CDR3: CASSTGRGGQPQHF. CDR3 nucleotide sequence: TGTGCCAGTAGTACCGGGAGGGGAGGACAGCCCCAGCATTTT. The chain has TRBV19 and TRBJ1-5; D is perhaps TRBD1 (5 bases). Trimming left V 4 bases short and J 7 bases short, with 14 bases between. The CDR3 contains 14 residues. Germline lookup yields CDR1 LNHDA and CDR2 SQIVND (reference sequence).